This TCR beta chain is from a study of vaccination and CD4 T cells after COVID-19. As for the study in general: Diagnosis preceded the drawing of post-COVID samples by a median 101 days (range 35 to 161). Spike peptides, overlapping and drawn from SARS-CoV-2, HCoV-NL63, HCoV-OC43 and HCoV-229E, were used to stimulate cells. Study-level results: Spike mono-reactivity was the property of 304 of 307 vaccine-specific clones in convalescent patients. Early post-infection timepoints were not included, and relatively few convalescent patients were studied.

A note on this clonotype: Its antigen is not known.

Specified treatment: roughly 10-day PBMC culture with coronavirus spike peptide pools or control peptides (ViraFEST assay). The Oncomine TCR Beta short-read assay generated sequence data from the DNA of cultured CD4+ T cells. From the PCR reads, TCRdb called clonotypes with MiXCR, one entry per CDR3 protein. The sample consists of over 14,000 distinct CDR3 sequences, approximately 52% of them appearing once. This CDR3 has 13 residues. The germline V gene has CDR1 MNHEY and CDR2 SVGAGI. V lost 3 bases and J 6 bases, leaving 12 bases between the germline ends. V gene TRBV6-5 combines with J gene TRBJ2-7; D is uncertain. Sequencing was done on a sample of CD4+ T cells from blood, cultured in vitro. The TCR was taken from a human donor who had recovered from COVID-19. The CDR3 loop is CASSYPVDGEQYF. In nucleotides, the CDR3 is TGTGCCAGCAGTTATCCGGTAGACGGCGAGCAGTACTTC.